This entry describes one T cell receptor beta chain. These data originate in a study of OX40 agonist ivuxolimab in advanced cancers. CDR1 and CDR2 (germline): MNHEY, SMNVEV (reference sequence). The CDR3 consists of 15 residues. V gave up 3 bases and J gave up 5 bases, with 14 bases separating them. Clones were read by immunoSEQ multiplex PCR, and TCRdb kept only the in-frame ones, dropping some. The data hold 65,000 to 100,000 clones, with approximately 94% observed a single time. The rearrangement links TRBV27 to TRBJ1-5; the D gene is possibly TRBD1 (6 bases). The TCR sequence derives from an adult with an advanced solid tumor such as melanoma, head and neck, liver or kidney cancer. The specimen was CD4+ or CD8+ T cells sorted from blood, collected in a trial of the OX40 agonist ivuxolimab. The CDR3 loop reads CASSFLGGKDQPQHF. CDR3 nucleotide sequence: TGTGCCAGCAGTTTCCTAGGGGGTAAAGATCAGCCCCAGCATTTT.